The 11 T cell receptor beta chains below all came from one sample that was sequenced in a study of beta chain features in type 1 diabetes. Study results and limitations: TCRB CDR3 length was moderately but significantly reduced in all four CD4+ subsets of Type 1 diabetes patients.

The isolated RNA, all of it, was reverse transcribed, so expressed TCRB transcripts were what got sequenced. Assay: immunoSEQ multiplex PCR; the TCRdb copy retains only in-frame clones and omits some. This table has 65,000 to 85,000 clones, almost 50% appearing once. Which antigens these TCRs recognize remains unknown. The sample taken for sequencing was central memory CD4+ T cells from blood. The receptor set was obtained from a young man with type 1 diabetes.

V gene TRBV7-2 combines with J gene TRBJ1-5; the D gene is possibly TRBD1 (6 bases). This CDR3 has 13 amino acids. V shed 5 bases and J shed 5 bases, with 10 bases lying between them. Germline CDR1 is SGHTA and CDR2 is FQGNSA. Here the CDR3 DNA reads TGTGCCAGCAGCACGACAGGAGATCAGCCCCAGCATTTT. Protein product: CASSTTGDQPQHF.

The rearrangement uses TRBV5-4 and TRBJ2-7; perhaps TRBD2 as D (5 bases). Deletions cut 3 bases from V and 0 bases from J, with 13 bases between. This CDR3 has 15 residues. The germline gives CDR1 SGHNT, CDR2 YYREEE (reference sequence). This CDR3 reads CASSSGSGNSYEQYF. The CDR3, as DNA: TGTGCCAGCAGCTCGGGCAGCGGTAACTCCTACGAGCAGTACTTC. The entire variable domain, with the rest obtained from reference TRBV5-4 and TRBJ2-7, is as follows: ETGVTQSPTHLIKTRGQQVTLRCSSQSGHNTVSWYQQALGQGPQFIFQYYREEENGRGNFPPRFSGLQFPNYSSELNVNALELDDSALYLCASSSGSGNSYEQYFGPGTRLTVT.

In DNA form, the CDR3 reads TGTGCCAGCAGTCCAACGACTAGCGGAAGAGAGACCCAGTACTTC. It is translated as CASSPTTSGRETQYF. The chain couples TRBV27 to TRBJ2-5; 9 nucleotides line up with TRBD2. CDR1 is MNHEY, CDR2 SMNVEV, per germline (reference sequence). V shed 5 bases, J shed 4 bases, and the junction held 8 bases outside the gene matches. The CDR3 has 15 residues.

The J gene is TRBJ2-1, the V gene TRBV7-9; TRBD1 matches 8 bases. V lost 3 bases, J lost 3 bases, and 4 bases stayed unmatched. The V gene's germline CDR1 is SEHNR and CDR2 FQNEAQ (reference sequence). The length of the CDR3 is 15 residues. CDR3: CASSFWTGHYNEQFF. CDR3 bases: TGTGCCAGCAGCTTCTGGACAGGGCACTACAATGAGCAGTTCTTC.

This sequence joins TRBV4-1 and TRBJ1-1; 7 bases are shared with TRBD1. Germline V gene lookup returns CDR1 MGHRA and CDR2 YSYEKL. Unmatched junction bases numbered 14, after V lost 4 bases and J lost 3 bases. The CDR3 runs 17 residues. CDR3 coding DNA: TGCGCCAGCAGCCGGTATCCCGGACAGGCAGAGGACACTGAAGCTTTCTTT. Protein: CASSRYPGQAEDTEAFF.

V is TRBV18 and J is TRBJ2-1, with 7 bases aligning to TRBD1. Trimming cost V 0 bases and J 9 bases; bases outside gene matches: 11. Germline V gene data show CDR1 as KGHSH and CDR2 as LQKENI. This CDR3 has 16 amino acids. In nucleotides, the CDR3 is TGTGCCAGCTCACCACCGAGGCAGGGGGTCCCAAGTGAGCAGTTCTTC. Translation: CASSPPRQGVPSEQFF.

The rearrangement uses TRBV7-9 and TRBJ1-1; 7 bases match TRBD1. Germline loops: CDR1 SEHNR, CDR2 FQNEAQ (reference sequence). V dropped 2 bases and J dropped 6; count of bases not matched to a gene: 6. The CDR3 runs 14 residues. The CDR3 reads CASSLIDRDAEAFF. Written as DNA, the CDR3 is TGTGCCAGCAGCTTAATCGACAGGGACGCTGAAGCTTTCTTT.

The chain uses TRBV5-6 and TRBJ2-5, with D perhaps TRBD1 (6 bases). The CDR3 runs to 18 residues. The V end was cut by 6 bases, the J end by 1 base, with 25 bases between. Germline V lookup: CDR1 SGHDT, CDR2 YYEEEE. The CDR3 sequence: CASILFLRGAGAQETQYF. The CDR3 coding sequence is TGTGCCAGCATCCTATTCCTTCGGGGAGCAGGGGCCCAAGAGACCCAGTACTTC.

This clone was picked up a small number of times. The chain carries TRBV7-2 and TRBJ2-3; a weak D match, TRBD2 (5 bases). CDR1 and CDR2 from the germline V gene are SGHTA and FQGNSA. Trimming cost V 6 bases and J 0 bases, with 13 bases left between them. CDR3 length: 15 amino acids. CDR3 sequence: CASSPDYLSTDTQYF. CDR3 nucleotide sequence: TGTGCCAGCAGTCCTGACTACCTTAGCACAGATACGCAGTATTTT.

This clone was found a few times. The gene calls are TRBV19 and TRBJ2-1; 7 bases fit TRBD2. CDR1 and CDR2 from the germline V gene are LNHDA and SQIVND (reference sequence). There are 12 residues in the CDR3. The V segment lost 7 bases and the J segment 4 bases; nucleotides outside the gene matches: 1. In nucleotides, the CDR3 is TGTGCCAGTACGCGGGGGTACAATGAGCAGTTCTTC. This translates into CASTRGYNEQFF.

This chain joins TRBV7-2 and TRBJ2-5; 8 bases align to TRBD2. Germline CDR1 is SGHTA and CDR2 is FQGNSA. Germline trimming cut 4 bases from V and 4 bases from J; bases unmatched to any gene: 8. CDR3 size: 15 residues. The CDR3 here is CASSSHAGGRETQYF. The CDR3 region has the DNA TGTGCCAGCAGCTCCCACGCGGGGGGCAGAGAGACCCAGTACTTC.